Presented here are 20 T cell receptor beta chains from one specimen sequenced in a study of regulatory T cells in long-lasting Graves disease. Construction of TCR beta libraries relied on iRepertoire HTBI primers and on Arm-PCR targeting CDR3 regions. TCRdb reanalysed the multiplex PCR reads using MiXCR and keeps one entry per CDR3 protein. The table has 350,000 to 400,000 distinct CDR3 sequences, 15% seen once; the top ten hold approximately 22%. Time point given: newly diagnosed GD, antithyroid drugs for less than 3 months. Generation of the TCR library employed RNA extracted from PBMCs. The sample was peripheral blood mononuclear cells (PBMCs), taken at new diagnosis, from a patient treated with antithyroid drugs. All receptors derive from a female donor with Graves disease.

The chain combines TRBV10-3 with TRBJ2-1; D not certain. The CDR3 has 14 amino acids. CDR1 is ENHRY and CDR2 is SYGVKD in the germline V gene. Trimming left V 4 bases short and J 0 bases short, with 7 bases between. In DNA, the CDR3 is TGTGCCATCAGTGTAGATGGCTCCTACAATGAGCAGTTCTTC. As protein: CAISVDGSYNEQFF.

This clonotype occurred a few times. The chain recombines TRBV27 with TRBJ2-7; possibly TRBD1 or TRBD2 for D (7 bases each). This CDR3 is built from 15 residues. V was clipped by 5 bases and J by 3 bases, with 17 bases between them. In germline, CDR1 is MNHEY, CDR2 SMNVEV (reference sequence). CDR3 in DNA: TGTGCCAGCAGTCCCTCGCAGGGGGGGATCTACGAGCAGTACTTC. This gives the protein CASSPSQGGIYEQYF.

This clonotype was counted at least ten times. V gene TRBV29-1 combines with J gene TRBJ2-5; TRBD2 agrees at 10 bases. This CDR3 has 14 residues. Trimming cost V 8 bases and J 4 bases; bases outside gene matches: 10. Germline lookup yields CDR1 SQVTM and CDR2 ANQGSEA. The CDR3 DNA is TGCAGCACTAGAGCGGGAGGGCCCACAGAGACCCAGTACTTC. This codes for CSTRAGGPTETQYF.

This clonotype was observed at least ten times. V is TRBV4-3 and J is TRBJ2-2; tentatively, D is TRBD1 (5 bases). The germline V gene encodes CDR1 LGHNA and CDR2 YSLEER. V was clipped by 0 bases and J by 5 bases, with 19 bases between them. The CDR3 consists of 18 residues. The CDR3 DNA sequence: TGCGCCAGCAGCCAAGATCTCGGGCAGGGTATAAGAACCGGGGAGCTGTTTTTT. Translated, it gives CASSQDLGQGIRTGELFF.

This clonotype has at least ten counts. V is TRBV6-1 and J is TRBJ1-6; no clear D gene. The germline gives CDR1 MNHNS, CDR2 SASEGT. V was clipped by 1 base and J by 14 bases, with 15 bases between them. This CDR3 spans 14 amino acids. CDR3 coding DNA: TGTGCCAGCAGTGAAGGACGGGCGCCCCTTGCCCTCCACTTT. Its protein product is CASSEGRAPLALHF.

This rearrangement joins TRBV10-3 to TRBJ2-3; D remains unclear. The CDR3 sequence is 16 residues long. V was cut by 0 bases and J by 0 bases, with 10 bases left in between. Germline CDR1 ENHRY, CDR2 SYGVKD. The CDR3 DNA reads TGTGCCATCAGTGAGTCTCCGGACCCTAGCACAGATACGCAGTATTTT. It codes for CAISESPDPSTDTQYF.

The chain recombines TRBV6-2 or TRBV6-3 with TRBJ1-1; no firm D call. This CDR3 contains 12 residues. Germline V CDR1 and CDR2: MNHEY, SVGEGT. The germline V and J ends were trimmed by 0 bases and 7 bases, with 6 bases remaining between them. In DNA form, the CDR3 reads TGTGCCAGCAGTTACTCCGGTAATGAAGCTTTCTTT. Translation gives CASSYSGNEAFF.

This clonotype appeared many times. The chain has TRBV20-1 and TRBJ1-5, with D possibly being TRBD1 (5 bases). V dropped 2 bases and J dropped 1 base, with 12 bases sitting between them. CDR1 is DFQATT, CDR2 SNEGSKA, per germline (reference sequence). This CDR3 region has 15 residues. The CDR3 DNA sequence: TGCAGTGCTAGACGCTGGGGGGAAAGCAATCAGCCCCAGCATTTT. Its translation is CSARRWGESNQPQHF.

Ten or more counts support this clonotype. The gene calls are TRBV20-1 and TRBJ2-7; no clear D. The germline CDR1 and CDR2 sequences are DFQATT and SNEGSKA (reference sequence). Trimming cost V 5 bases and J 0 bases, with 5 bases left between them. The CDR3 totals 11 residues. The CDR3 here is CSAPHSYEQYF. CDR3 nucleotide sequence: TGCAGTGCTCCCCACTCCTACGAGCAGTACTTC.

The chain has TRBV6-1 and TRBJ2-5, with D perhaps TRBD2 (5 bases). This CDR3 is built from 12 residues. CDR1 and CDR2 (germline): MNHNS, SASEGT. V lost 8 bases and J 2 bases, leaving 9 bases between the germline ends. CDR3 nucleotides: TGTGCCAGCCTGGGGAGTCAAGAGACCCAGTACTTC. Translated, it gives CASLGSQETQYF.

The gene calls are TRBV12-3 or TRBV12-4 and TRBJ1-4; D is unresolved. There are 14 residues in the CDR3. V was shortened by 5 bases and J by 6 bases, with 13 bases between the two germline ends. As DNA, the CDR3 is TGTGCCAGCAGTCCGGGAGACCGCGATGAAAAACTGTTTTTT. Translating gives CASSPGDRDEKLFF.

Regarding this clonotype: Being one base from a much bigger clone, this may be a read error. The genes are TRBV3-1 and TRBJ2-1; D perhaps matches TRBD2 (6 bases). Trimming removed 4 bases from V and 4 bases from J, with 20 bases in between. In germline, CDR1 is LGHDT, CDR2 YNNKEL (reference sequence). The CDR3 contains 17 residues. CDR3 DNA sequence: TGTGCCAGCAGCCTCCTTTTCGATGGGGGGTCATACAATGAGCAGTTCTTC. Protein product: CASSLLFDGGSYNEQFF.

This clonotype has ten or more counts. The chain couples TRBV11-2 to TRBJ1-1, with 8 bases lining up with TRBD1. The CDR3 extends over 14 amino acids. Germline V gene lookup returns CDR1 SGHAT and CDR2 FQNNGV. The ends lost 5 bases at V and 0 bases at J; junction bases unmatched: 2. CDR3 residues: CASSQDRVNTEAFF. The CDR3 DNA is TGTGCCAGCAGCCAGGACAGGGTGAACACTGAAGCTTTCTTT.

This clonotype was seen many times. This CDR3 is missing its conserved last phenylalanine or tryptophan, likely due to a read error. The rearrangement uses TRBV6-9 and TRBJ2-7; 7 bases line up with TRBD1. CDR1 and CDR2 (germline): MNHGY, SVAAGI. The CDR3 is 13 amino acids. V trimming: 4 bases; J trimming: 3 bases; junction bases outside the gene matches: 3. CDR3 nucleotide sequence: TGTGCCAGCAGTTCTACAGGGGACTACGAGCAGTACCTC. Translation gives CASSSTGDYEQYL.

This clonotype was counted at least ten times. The gene calls are TRBV9 and TRBJ1-2, with TRBD1 as a possible D gene (6 bases). There are 19 residues in the CDR3. The V and J ends lost 3 bases and 0 bases respectively, with 24 bases between them. Germline CDR1 is SGDLS and CDR2 is YYNGEE. CDR3 nucleotides: TGTGCCAGCAGCGGGGGAAGAAGGGACACCGGGAGAGCTAACTATGGCTACACCTTC. It is translated as CASSGGRRDTGRANYGYTF.

This clonotype occurred many times. The V call is TRBV30, the J call TRBJ2-1; D gene unclear. Per germline, CDR1 GTSNPN and CDR2 SVGIG (reference sequence). This CDR3 region has 14 residues. The ends were cut back, 0 bases at V and 8 bases at J, with 14 bases in the middle. CDR3 residues: CAWSVSLESDEQFF. The CDR3 DNA sequence: TGTGCCTGGAGTGTTTCATTAGAGAGCGATGAGCAGTTCTTC.

This clonotype has ten or more counts. This chain joins TRBV9 and TRBJ1-2, with unresolved D. CDR3 size: 15 residues. V was cut by 0 bases and J by 4 bases, with 13 bases left in between. Germline lookup yields CDR1 SGDLS and CDR2 YYNGEE. As DNA, the CDR3 is TGTGCCAGCAGCGTAGAAGGAGGGTTGGGCTATGGCTACACCTTC. It yields the protein CASSVEGGLGYGYTF.

Many counts were recorded for this clonotype. The chain employs TRBV7-2 and TRBJ1-2; D is ambiguous. The V gene lost 0 bases and the J gene lost 2 bases, with 7 bases spanning the gap. Germline V gene data show CDR1 as SGHTA and CDR2 as FQGNSA. The CDR3 spans 14 residues. The CDR3 DNA reads TGTGCCAGCAGCTTAGCGTCAGGAAACTATGGCTACACCTTC. Translated, it gives CASSLASGNYGYTF.

At least ten counts were recorded for this clonotype. The V gene is TRBV7-2, the J gene TRBJ1-3; TRBD1 might be the D (6 bases). V lost 2 bases to trimming and J lost 0 bases, with 14 bases between them. The CDR3 has 17 residues. Germline V gives CDR1 SGHTA, CDR2 FQGNSA. CDR3 DNA: TGTGCCAGCAGCTTATCGGCACAGGGATACTCTGGAAACACCATATATTTT. Encoded protein: CASSLSAQGYSGNTIYF.

A remark on this clonotype: A far bigger clonotype differs at one base, so this is likely a read error. The rearrangement links TRBV7-3 to TRBJ2-7; TRBD1 matches at 9 bases. The CDR3 sequence is 12 residues long. Germline V gene data show CDR1 as SGHTA and CDR2 as FQGTGA. Trimming at V came to 5 bases and at J to 4 bases, leaving 0 bases not matched to a gene. The CDR3 sequence: CASSDRGYEQYF. CDR3 nucleotide sequence: TGTGCCAGCAGCGACAGGGGGTACGAGCAGTACTTC. The full variable domain, in which reference TRBV7-3 and TRBJ2-7 provide the parts outside the CDR3, is GAGVSQTPSNKVTEKGKYVELRCDPISGHTALYWYRQSLGQGPEFLIYFQGTGAADDSGLPNDRFFAVRPEGSVSTLKIQRTERGDSAVYLCASSDRGYEQYFGPGTRLTVT.